Given below is one T cell receptor (beta chain) in context. The CDR3 runs 15 residues. Germline V lookup: CDR1 SEHNR, CDR2 FQNEAQ (reference sequence). V was shortened by 4 bases and J by 0 bases, with 12 bases between the two germline ends. The protocol was immunoSEQ multiplex PCR, while the TCRdb copy is restricted to in-frame clones and leaves out a portion. Here the sample spans 16,000 or so clones, around 79% being singletons. The data are from a study of OX40 agonist ivuxolimab in advanced cancers. Across the whole study: At 0.01 to 10 mg/kg, ivuxolimab was administered intravenously to patients every 2 weeks. Dose-escalation patients' cancers were hepatocellular carcinoma, melanoma, renal cell or head and neck cancer. The dose-escalation cohort was around 83% male, with a mean age of 60 years, ranging about 20 to 85.

The sample was CD4+ or CD8+ T cells sorted from blood, taken in a trial of the OX40 agonist ivuxolimab. The clonotype originates from an adult with an advanced solid tumor such as melanoma, head and neck, liver or kidney cancer. The chain recombines TRBV7-9 with TRBJ1-1; D remains ambiguous. CDR3 residues: CASSSPGDMNTEAFF. CDR3 DNA: TGTGCCAGCAGCTCCCCAGGAGATATGAACACTGAAGCTTTCTTT.